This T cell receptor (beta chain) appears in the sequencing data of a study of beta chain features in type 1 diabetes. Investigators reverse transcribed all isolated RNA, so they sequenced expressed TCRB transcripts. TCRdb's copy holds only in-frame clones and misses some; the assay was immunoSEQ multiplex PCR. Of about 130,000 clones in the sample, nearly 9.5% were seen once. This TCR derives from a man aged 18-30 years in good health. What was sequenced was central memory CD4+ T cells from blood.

In DNA form, the CDR3 reads TGCAGCTCCACGACGGGGGTTGCGGATACGCAGTATTTT. This translates into CSSTTGVADTQYF. The chain recombines TRBV29-1 with TRBJ2-3; D is possibly TRBD2 (6 bases). The CDR3 runs to 13 residues. The germline V and J ends were trimmed by 8 bases and 6 bases, with 18 bases remaining between them. The germline V gene has CDR1 SQVTM and CDR2 ANQGSEA.